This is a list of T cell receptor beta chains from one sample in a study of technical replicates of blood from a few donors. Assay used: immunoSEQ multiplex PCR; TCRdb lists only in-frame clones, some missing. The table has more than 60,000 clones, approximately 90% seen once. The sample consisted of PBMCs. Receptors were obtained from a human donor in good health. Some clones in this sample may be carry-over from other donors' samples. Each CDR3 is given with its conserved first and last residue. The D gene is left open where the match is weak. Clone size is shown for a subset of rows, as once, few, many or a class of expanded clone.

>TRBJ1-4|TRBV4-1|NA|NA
TGCGCCAGCAGCCAAGGAGGGGGTCAGCGGAGTAATGAAAAACTGTTTTTT
CASSQGGGQRSNEKLFF
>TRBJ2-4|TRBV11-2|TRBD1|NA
TGTGCCAGCAACACCCTCGGGGACAGTCTAGCCAAAAACATTCAGTACTTC
CASNTLGDSLAKNIQYF
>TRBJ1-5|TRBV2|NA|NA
TGTGCCAGCAGCCCGTCAGGGAATGGACGTCAGCCCCAGCATTTT
CASSPSGNGRQPQHF
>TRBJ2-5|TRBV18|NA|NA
TGTGCCAGCTCACCCCCCCAGGGAGAGACCCAGTACTTC
CASSPPQGETQYF
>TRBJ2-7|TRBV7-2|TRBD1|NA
TGTGCCAGCAGCGAAAGACAGGGCTACGAGCAGTACTTC
CASSERQGYEQYF
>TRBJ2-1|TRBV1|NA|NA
TGCACCAGCAGCCCCAGGGGGCGCCCGAATGAGCAGTTCTTC
CTSSPRGRPNEQFF
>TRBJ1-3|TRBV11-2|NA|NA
TGTGCCAGTTCCCGATCCGACGGCGGGGTTGGAAACACCATATATTTT
CASSRSDGGVGNTIYF
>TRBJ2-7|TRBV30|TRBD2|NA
TGTGCCTGGAGTGTGACCGGCCAGCGGGAGGGTAAGCAGTACTTC
CAWSVTGQREGKQYF
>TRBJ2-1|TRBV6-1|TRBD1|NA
TGTGCCAGCAGTGAAGGACAGGGGGGATACAATGAGCAGTTCTTC
CASSEGQGGYNEQFF
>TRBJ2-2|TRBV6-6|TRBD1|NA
TGTGCCAGCACCGACAGGGGGTCCACCGGGGAGCTGTTTTTT
CASTDRGSTGELFF
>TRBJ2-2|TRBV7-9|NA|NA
TGTGCCAGCAGCTTACTCGACCTCGGGACCGGGGAGCTGTTTTTT
CASSLLDLGTGELFF
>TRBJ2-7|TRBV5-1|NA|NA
TGCGCCAGCAGCCGGGAGCCCCGGGACGAATACGAGCAGTACTTC
CASSREPRDEYEQYF
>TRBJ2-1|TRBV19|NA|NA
TGTGCCAGTAGTATAGAGGGGGCCTCCTACAATGAGCAGTTCTTC
CASSIEGASYNEQFF
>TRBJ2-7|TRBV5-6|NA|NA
TGTGCCAGCAGCTTGTCAGGGGCCGAGCAGTACTTC
CASSLSGAEQYF
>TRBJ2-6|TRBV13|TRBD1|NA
TGTGCCAGCAGCCCGGGACAGGTTATCTCTGGGGCCAACGTCCTGACTTTC
CASSPGQVISGANVLTF
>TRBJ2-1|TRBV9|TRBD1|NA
TGTGCCAGCAGCGAGGGGACAGCTTCCTACAATGAGCAGTTCTTC
CASSEGTASYNEQFF
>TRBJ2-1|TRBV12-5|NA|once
TGTGCTAGTGGTTTTGACCGGGCAATGGGGAGCGGGGAGCAGTTCTTC
CASGFDRAMGSGEQFF
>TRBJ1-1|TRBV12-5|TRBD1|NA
TGTGCTAGTGGTTTGGTAACAGGGGCGAACACTGAAGCTTTCTTT
CASGLVTGANTEAFF
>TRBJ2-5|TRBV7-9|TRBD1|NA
TGTGCCAGCAGCCCCTGGACAGGGGGAAAGGAGACCCAGTACTTC
CASSPWTGGKETQYF
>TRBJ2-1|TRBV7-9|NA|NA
TGTGCCAGCAGCCGCAGCTCCTACAATGAGCAGTTCTTC
CASSRSSYNEQFF
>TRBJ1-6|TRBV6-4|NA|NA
TGTGCCAGCAGTGAATTTCGGGGGGCTAATTCACCCCTCCACTTT
CASSEFRGANSPLHF
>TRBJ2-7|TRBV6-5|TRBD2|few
TGTGCCAGCAGCCGCGGACTAGCGACCTCCTACGAGCAGTACTTC
CASSRGLATSYEQYF
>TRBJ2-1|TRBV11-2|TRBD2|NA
TGTGCCAGCAGCTTTAGCGGGGGGGATTACAATGAGCAGTTCTTC
CASSFSGGDYNEQFF
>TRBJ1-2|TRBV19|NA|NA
TGTGCCAGTAGGGGCCCCGGGACATCCTTTAACTATGGCTACACCTTC
CASRGPGTSFNYGYTF
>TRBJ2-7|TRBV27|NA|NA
TGTGCCAGCAGCCCACCCGGACTCGGCAGCTACGAGCAGTACTTC
CASSPPGLGSYEQYF
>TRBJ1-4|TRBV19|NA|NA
TGTGCCAGCCGATCCCGGGTTGATGAAAAACTGTTTTTT
CASRSRVDEKLFF
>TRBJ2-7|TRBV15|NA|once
TGTGCCACCAGCAGGATAAACAGGGTGGGCGACGAGCAGTACTTC
CATSRINRVGDEQYF
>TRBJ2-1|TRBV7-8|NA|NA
TGTGCCAGCAGCCCTGAGGGTATCAATGAGCAGTTCTTC
CASSPEGINEQFF
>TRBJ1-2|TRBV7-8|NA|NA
TGTGCCAGCAGCTTAGTTGTGCGGGCAGAGGCGTATGGCTACACCTTC
CASSLVVRAEAYGYTF
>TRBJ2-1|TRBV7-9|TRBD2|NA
TGTGCCAGCAGCTTACCGCCTAGCGGGAGAAGATCCCATGAGCAGTTCTTC
CASSLPPSGRRSHEQFF
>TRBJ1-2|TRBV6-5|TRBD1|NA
TGTGCCAGCAAAAAAACAGGGGCGGGTGGCTACACCTTC
CASKKTGAGGYTF
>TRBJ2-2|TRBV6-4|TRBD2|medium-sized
TGTGCCAGCAGTGACTTAGCGGGTACGAACACCGGGGAGCTGTTTTTT
CASSDLAGTNTGELFF
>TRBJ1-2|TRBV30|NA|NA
TGTGCCTGGAGGGCCCCCGGGACATATGGCTACACCTTC
CAWRAPGTYGYTF
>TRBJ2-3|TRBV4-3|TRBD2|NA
TGCGCCAGCAGCCAAGAGAGGACCCGGGGGGTAGATACGCAGTATTTT
CASSQERTRGVDTQYF
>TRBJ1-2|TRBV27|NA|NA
TGTGCCAGTCACCCCAACGGTTTCGGCTATGGCTACACCTTC
CASHPNGFGYGYTF
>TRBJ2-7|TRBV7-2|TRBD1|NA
TGTGCCAGCAGCTTAGGGGCAGGGGGTGCTTCCTACGAGCAGTACTTC
CASSLGAGGASYEQYF
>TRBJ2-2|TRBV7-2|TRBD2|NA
TGTGCCAGCAGCGTTCTAGCGGGTAAAGGGACCGGGGAGCTGTTTTTT
CASSVLAGKGTGELFF
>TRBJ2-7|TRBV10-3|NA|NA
TGTGCCATCAGGGGGGTAGCGGACTACGAGCAGTACTTC
CAIRGVADYEQYF
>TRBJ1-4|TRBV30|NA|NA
TGTGCCTGGACTGTCACAGCTTCAACTAATGAAAAACTGTTTTTT
CAWTVTASTNEKLFF
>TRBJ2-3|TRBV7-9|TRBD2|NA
TGTGCCAGCAGCTACGGGGGGGGGTTAGGAGATACGCAGTATTTT
CASSYGGGLGDTQYF
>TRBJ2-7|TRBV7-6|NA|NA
TGTGCCAGCAGCCAAAGATTGTTCACACCCCCCTACGAGCAGTACTTC
CASSQRLFTPPYEQYF
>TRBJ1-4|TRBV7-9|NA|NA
TGTGCCAGCAGCTCACAGGGAGTGACTAATGAAAAACTGTTTTTT
CASSSQGVTNEKLFF
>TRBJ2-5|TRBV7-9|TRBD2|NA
TGTGCCAGCAGCCCGCTAGCGGGGGGCCCGGAGACCCAGTACTTC
CASSPLAGGPETQYF
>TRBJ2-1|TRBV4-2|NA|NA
TGTGCCAGCAGCCAAGAGGACTACGGCTCCAATGAGCAGTTCTTC
CASSQEDYGSNEQFF
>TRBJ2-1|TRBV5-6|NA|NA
TGTGCCAGCAGCCCGAGGTGGGAGGAGGACAATGAGCAGTTCTTC
CASSPRWEEDNEQFF
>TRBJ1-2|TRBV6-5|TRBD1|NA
TGTGCCAGCAGCCCGGGACAGAGTTGGGATGGCTACACCTTC
CASSPGQSWDGYTF
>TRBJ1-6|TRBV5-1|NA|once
TGCGCCAGCAGCGCGGCCGGGATCAGCCAGAGCTCCTATAATTCACCCCTCCACTTT
CASSAAGISQSSYNSPLHF
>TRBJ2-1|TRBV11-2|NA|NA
TGTGCCAGCAGCTTAGTACGTGGCAGCTCCTACAATGAGCAGTTCTTC
CASSLVRGSSYNEQFF
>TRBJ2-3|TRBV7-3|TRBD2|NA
TGTGCCAGCAGCTTAAAGGGGGTCAGCGGGGGGGCAGATACGCAGTATTTT
CASSLKGVSGGADTQYF
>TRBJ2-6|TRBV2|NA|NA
TGTGCCAGCAGTTCACAGGGCGGCGGGGCCAACGTCCTGACTTTC
CASSSQGGGANVLTF
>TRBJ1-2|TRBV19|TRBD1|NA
TGTGCCAGTAGTCTCGGACAGGGGAGGATCTATGGCTACACCTTC
CASSLGQGRIYGYTF